This paragraph covers one TCR beta chain sequence. This clone was seen once. The antigen this receptor binds is unknown. Base qualities are missing; no much larger clone stands one base away. Library creation used the immunoSEQ multiplex PCR assay. For the multiplex PCR, a mixture combining 60 forward primers for TCR Vbeta segments and 13 reverse primers for TCR Jbeta segments was used. The CDR3 region of rearranged TCR beta genes was amplified from genomic DNA by a multiplex PCR assay. Amplified TCR beta libraries were sequenced as 87-base-pair reads on the Illumina HiSeq System. The authors' analysis ran thus. A later analysis tallied roughly 78 million unique TCR beta chains across the approximately 670 repertoires, and about 12 million of those chains were shared by two or more donors. A nearest-neighbor algorithm error-corrected the raw reads and collapsed the reads into unique sequences, merging closely related sequences to remove PCR and sequencing errors. CDR3 sequences were aligned to IMGT reference sequences to assign V, D and J gene segments. For a sequence to be retained, at least a six-nucleotide match to both a V gene segment and a J gene segment was required. Rearrangements were classified as productive when the CDR3 lacked stop codons and remained in frame with V and J, and all other rearrangements were classified as non-productive. Following IMGT convention, CDR3 was defined as the stretch from the second conserved V-encoded cysteine to the conserved J-encoded phenylalanine. In an earlier analysis of 587 of the donors, sequences lacking an unambiguous match to a single V gene segment were excluded. In an earlier analysis of some 590 of the donors, V segments were called functional above 56.7% productive rearrangements and were called segregating when the between-donor standard deviation exceeded 5%. A statistical classification framework was developed to diagnose cytomegalovirus status using the catalog of TCR beta chain sequences. In a later analysis, TCR nucleotide sequences were compared against IMGT/GENE-DB human TR gene sequences so that V and J genes could be assigned. In a later analysis, CDR3 sequences and most-parsimonious VDJ recombination scenarios were assigned using the TCRdist pipeline. A later analysis defined each TCR beta chain by its CDR3 amino acid sequence plus V-gene family, and excluded reads lacking a unique V-gene family. In a later analysis, approximately 640 highly shared, low-generation-probability nucleotide sequences were removed to address suspected cross-contamination and a sequencing artifact. A later analysis calculated a clonal expansion index for each public chain from normalized within-repertoire ranks of inferred template counts. A later analysis computed generation probabilities with a VDJ recombination model fitted to out-of-frame rearrangements, and checked the results against IGoR. In a later analysis, TCR-TCR, TCR-HLA and TCR-CMV co-occurrence was scored with hypergeometric tests, and a repertoire-size bias correction was applied to TCR pairs. A later analysis estimated false discovery rates by permuting HLA or CMV assignments 20 times. In a later analysis, co-occurring TCRs were grouped with DBSCAN, and TCRdist sequence similarity was added when clustering was performed within HLA-allele-positive subsets. Co-occurrence clustering excluded repertoires with fewer than 30,000 or more than 120,000 public chains, plus five with anomalous nucleotide sharing. TCRdb took this table from immuneACCESS and kept in-frame rearrangements with V and J called. Such tables lack part of the clones; where checked against another copy, unresolved V genes explain under half of the gap, and the rest is unexplained. V, J and clone size derive from that table, while D and trimming were established from the DNA sequence. Across this sample there are 65,000 or so clones, with about 72% seen only once. The leading ten clones occupy approximately 3.4% of the sample.

The cohort comprised some 700 healthy bone marrow donors. All cohort members were sampled while nominally healthy, although unrecorded immune exposures were likely present. The donor was CMV seropositive and belonged to the group of 250 to 300 seropositive cohort members. Every donor gave a peripheral blood sample, and the peripheral blood mononuclear cells from that sample were used for TCR beta sequencing. The Qiagen DNeasy Blood Extraction Kit was used to extract genomic DNA from the blood cell samples. This entry comes from a study of cytomegalovirus exposure and HLA in healthy donors (dated by TCRdb to the late 2010s). About the investigation overall: An earlier analysis of several hundred of the donors reported 250 to 350 Gb of sequence data and 117 million unique TCR beta sequences from about 200 million T cells. Rather than using new phenotypic data, the later analysis identified candidate immune exposures from TCR beta sequences and from how often those sequences occurred across donors. Using immunosequencing, the study profiled T cell repertoires from around 670 subjects and related those repertoires to cytomegalovirus serostatus. In a later analysis, previously published TCR beta repertoires from 500 to 750 donors were re-analyzed and high-resolution HLA genotyping was added so that TCR occurrence patterns could be studied. A separate validation cohort of roughly 130 different subjects was used in addition to the roughly 720-subject first cohort. An early release that covered some 630 HLA-typed donors contained about 300 gigabases of sequencing data and 80 million or so unique TCR sequences. Roughly five DR-DQ haplotypes were handled as single units for association and clustering, since linkage in the cohort was strong. Across under 500 genotyped donors of the cohort, an average of approximately 220,000 unique TCR beta nucleotide sequences per donor were sequenced, and 15% to 20% of those sequences were non-productive. Donor age, sex, ethnicity and CMV serostatus were compiled alongside the repertoire data. An earlier analysis of 500 to 650 of the donors applied high-throughput TCR beta sequencing to assess whether each TCR beta V gene segment acted as functional or pseudogenic. Of the roughly 410 genotyped donors, over 80% were placed in the genetic ancestry cluster associated with self-reported Caucasian donors. The study was designed to test whether signatures of past pathogen exposure could be identified by cataloging public T cell receptors. The study combined high-throughput TCR immunosequencing, statistical association of individual TCRs with disease status, and machine learning to predict cytomegalovirus infection status. HLA typing covered class I and class II loci at four-digit resolution. A later genetic analysis used genome-wide SNP genotypes for about 55% of the 666 donors, treating that subset as a discovery cohort. The number of typed donors differed by locus: about 629-630 for A, B, C, DRB1 and DQB1; 500 to 550 for DQA1; around 610 for DPA1; and around 490 for DPB1. All discovery cohort repertoires had been generated using a single sequencing platform. Overall study outcomes, separate from this receptor: Immune exposure information for the cohort was limited to CMV serostatus. Some IMGT-functional V segments, including TRBV6-2 and TRBV6-3, could not be distinguished by the 87-base-pair reads and were therefore excluded. A later analysis found that TCR association rates varied across HLA loci, with DRB1 alleles showing the most associated TCRs and HLA-C alleles the fewest. The authors suggested that the approach could potentially be generalized to other disease states and immunological phenotypes. The classifier was reported to diagnose cytomegalovirus status with high specificity and sensitivity in both the original cohort and the validation cohort. Broadly in line with IMGT annotations, most TCR beta V segments showed up in productive rearrangements about 90% or about 30% of the time in an earlier analysis of roughly 590 of the donors. The presence/absence analyses assumed that sequencing depth was roughly uniform across donors, and that assumption may not be true. A later analysis found that HLA-associated TCR beta chains were more clonally expanded and had lower generation probabilities than equally common non-associated chains. In vitro tests confirmed that a few of the cytomegalovirus-associated TCR beta chains recognize cytomegalovirus antigens. HLA typing was unavailable for some donors at each locus, so association tests used only the typed subset. Because counts were too low, 15 to 20 rarely observed V segments, including chromosome 9 orphons, were excluded from the earlier analysis of fewer than 650 of the donors. A later genetic analysis associated a missense DCLRE1C variant with V-gene and J-gene trimming of TCR beta chains, and an independent cohort replicated the association. A group of highly shared sequence variants was considered likely to be a technical artifact of the sequencing pipeline. Linkage disequilibrium might explain the correlated functional status among segregating V segments, but an unknown experimental factor could not be excluded. A total of about 150 TCR beta chains were listed by the study as associated with cytomegalovirus. In a later genetic analysis, fewer N-insertions in productive TCRs were reported among donors in an Asian-associated ancestry cluster than the roughly 700-donor mean. Strong co-occurrence of HLA alleles, especially DR and DQ, made assigning TCR associations to individual alleles difficult. Most TCR sequences were observed very rarely across donors, whereas some public TCRs were present in many individuals. In a later analysis, several top co-occurrence clusters were reported to appear linked to parvovirus B19, influenza, CMV and Epstein-Barr virus. Only TCR beta chains were sequenced in this cohort, and the absence of alpha or paired-chain data limited detectable features. A further reported finding was that TCR beta sequences accurately predicted the HLA-A and HLA-B alleles for most subjects in the first cohort. At a false discovery rate of 0.05, a later analysis linked some 17,000 TCR beta sequences to specific HLA alleles. A later analysis found that most CMV-associated TCR beta chains appeared HLA-restricted, with HLA associations seemingly driven largely by CMV exposure.

The cysteine opens and the phenylalanine closes a CDR3 of 16 amino acids. The kept DNA is CDR3 alone, 48 bases in frame from the first base. V lost 4 bases and J lost 1 base; the stretch between them is 15 bases long. For CDR1 and CDR2, the germline V gene (reference sequence) lists SEHNR and FQNEAQ. The chain joins TRBV7-9 to TRBJ2-3, with TRBD1 perhaps the D gene, on 5 matching bases. The source material was PBMCs. The sequence was collected from a woman aged 40 to 50 in good health and CMV-seropositive. The DNA reads as follows: TGTGCCAGCAGCTCGACTGCTCTAGGGGGCACAGATACGCAGTATTTT. Its product reads: CASSSTALGGTDTQYF. Outside the CDR3, residues come from the reference TRBV7-9 and TRBJ2-3 proteins, so the full variable domain is: DTGVSQNPRHKITKRGQNVTFRCDPISEHNRLYWYRQTLGQGPEFLTYFQNEAQLEKSRLLSDRFSAERPKGSFSTLEIQRTEQGDSAMYLCASSSTALGGTDTQYFGPGTRLTVL.